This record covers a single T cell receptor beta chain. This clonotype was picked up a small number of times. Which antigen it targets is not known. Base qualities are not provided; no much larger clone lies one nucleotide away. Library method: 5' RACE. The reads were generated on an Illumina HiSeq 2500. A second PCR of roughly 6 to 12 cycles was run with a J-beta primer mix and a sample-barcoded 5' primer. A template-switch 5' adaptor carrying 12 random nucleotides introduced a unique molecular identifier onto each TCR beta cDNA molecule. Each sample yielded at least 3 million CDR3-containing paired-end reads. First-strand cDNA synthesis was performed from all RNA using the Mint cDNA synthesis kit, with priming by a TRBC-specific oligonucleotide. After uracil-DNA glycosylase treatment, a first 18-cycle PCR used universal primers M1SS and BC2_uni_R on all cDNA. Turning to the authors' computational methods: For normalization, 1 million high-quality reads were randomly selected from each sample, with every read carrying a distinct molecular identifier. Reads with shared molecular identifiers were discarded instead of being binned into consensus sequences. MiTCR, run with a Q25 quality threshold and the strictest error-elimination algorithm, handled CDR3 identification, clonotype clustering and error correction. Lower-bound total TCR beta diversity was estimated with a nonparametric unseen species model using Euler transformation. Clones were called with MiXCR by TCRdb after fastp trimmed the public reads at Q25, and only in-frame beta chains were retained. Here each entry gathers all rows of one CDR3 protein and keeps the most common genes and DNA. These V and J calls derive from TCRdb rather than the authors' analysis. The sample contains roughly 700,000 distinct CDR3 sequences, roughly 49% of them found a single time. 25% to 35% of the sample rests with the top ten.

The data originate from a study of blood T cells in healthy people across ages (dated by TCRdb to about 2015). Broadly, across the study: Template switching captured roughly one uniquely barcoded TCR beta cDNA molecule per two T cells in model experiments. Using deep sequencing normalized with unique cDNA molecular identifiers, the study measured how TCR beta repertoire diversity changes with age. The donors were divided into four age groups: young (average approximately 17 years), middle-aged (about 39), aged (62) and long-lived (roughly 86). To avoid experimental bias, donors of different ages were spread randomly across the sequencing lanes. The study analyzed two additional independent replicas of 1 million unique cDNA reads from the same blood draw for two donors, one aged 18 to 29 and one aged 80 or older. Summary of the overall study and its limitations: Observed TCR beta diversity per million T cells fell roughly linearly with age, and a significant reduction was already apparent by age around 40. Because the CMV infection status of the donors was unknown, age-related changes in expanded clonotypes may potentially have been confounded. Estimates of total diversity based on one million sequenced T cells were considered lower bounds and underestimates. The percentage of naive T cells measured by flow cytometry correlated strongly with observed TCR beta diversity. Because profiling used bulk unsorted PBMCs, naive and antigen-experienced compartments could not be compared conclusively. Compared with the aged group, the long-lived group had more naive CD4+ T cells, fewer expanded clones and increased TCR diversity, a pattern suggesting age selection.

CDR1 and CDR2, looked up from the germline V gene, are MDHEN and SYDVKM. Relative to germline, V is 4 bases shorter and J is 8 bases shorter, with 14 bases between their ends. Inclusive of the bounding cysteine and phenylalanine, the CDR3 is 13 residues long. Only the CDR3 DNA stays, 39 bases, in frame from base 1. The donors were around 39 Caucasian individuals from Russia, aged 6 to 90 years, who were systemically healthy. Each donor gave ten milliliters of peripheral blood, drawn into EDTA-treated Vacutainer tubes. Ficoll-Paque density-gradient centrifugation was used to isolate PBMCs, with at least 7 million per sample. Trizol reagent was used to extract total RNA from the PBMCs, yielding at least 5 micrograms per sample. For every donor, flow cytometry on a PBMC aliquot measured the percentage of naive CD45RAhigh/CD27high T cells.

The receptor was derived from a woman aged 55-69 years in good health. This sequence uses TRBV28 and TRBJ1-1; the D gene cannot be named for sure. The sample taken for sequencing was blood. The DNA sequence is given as TGTGCCAGCAGTTCGTACAGACCACCCGAAGCTTTCTTT. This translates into CASSSYRPPEAFF. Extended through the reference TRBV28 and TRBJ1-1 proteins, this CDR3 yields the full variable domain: DVKVTQSSRYLVKRTGEKVFLECVQDMDHENMFWYRQDPGLGLRLIYFSYDVKMKEKGDIPEGYSVSREKKERFSLILESASTNQTSMYLCASSSYRPPEAFFGQGTRLTVV.